This is a list of T cell receptor beta chains from one sample in a study of CD8+CD57+ T cells in acquired aplastic anemia. Each CDR3 protein is one row after TCRdb ran MiXCR on the reads. The repertoire has 200,000 to 300,000 distinct CDR3 sequences, 82% of them found once; the top ten carry less than 50%. The sequenced sample was sorted CD4+, CD8+, or CD8+CD57+ T cells (not recorded which) from PBMCs. The receptor set was obtained from a human donor with aplastic anemia. CDR3s include the opening cysteine and the closing phenylalanine or tryptophan. The D gene is left open where the match is weak. The size field is filled for only some rows; it gives once, few, many or a size class.

.	.	TRBJ2-3	TRBV7-6	CASSYGATEPLFF	TGTGCCAGCAGTTACGGCGCGACGGAGCCGCTCTTCTTT
.	TRBD1	TRBJ2-6	TRBV2	CASGPGGSGANVLTF	TGTGCCAGCGGCCCAGGGGGCTCTGGGGCCAACGTCCTGACTTTC
few	.	TRBJ2-3	TRBV9	CASSVGSGPHTLYF	TGTGCCAGCAGCGTAGGTTCCGGTCCCCATACGCTTTATTTT
.	TRBD2	TRBJ2-1	TRBV7-2	CASSLARGGGGDEQFF	TGTGCCAGCAGCTTAGCAAGAGGCGGGGGGGGCGATGAGCAGTTCTTC
.	.	TRBJ1-6	TRBV7-3	CASSGGGGANTAAHF	TGTGCCAGCAGTGGGGGCGGGGGGGCGAACACTGCAGCTCACTTT
.	.	TRBJ2-3	TRBV2	CASSQQGGSRDKYF	TGTGCCAGCAGCCAACAAGGGGGGTCCCGGGACAAGTATTTT
.	.	TRBJ2-3	TRBV9	CASSIPTIAGETHTQYF	TGTGCCAGTAGCATCCCTACTATAGCAGGAGAGACGCATACGCAGTATTTT
.	.	TRBJ1-5	TRBV7-2	CACSLTGTQHTQF	TGTGCCTGCAGCTTAACAGGGACTCAGCATACGCAGTTT
many	TRBD1	TRBJ2-1	TRBV24-1	CATSDGDRGGEQFF	TGTGCCACCAGTGATGGGGACAGGGGTGGCGAGCAGTTCTTC
.	TRBD1	TRBJ1-6	TRBV11-1	CASSLAGTADSPLHF	TGTGCCAGCAGCCTAGCCGGGACAGCGGATTCACCCCTCCACTTT
.	TRBD2	TRBJ2-3	TRBV7-4	CASSDERSGGSDF	TGTGCCAGCAGCGATGAAAGAAGCGGGGGGAGCGATTTT
.	.	TRBJ2-3	TRBV11-2	CASSLGLAADTQYF	TGCGCCAGCAGCCTAGGCCTTGCAGCCGATACGCAGTATTTT
.	TRBD1	TRBJ1-1	TRBV24-1	CASTLPPLTGGTEAFF	TGTGCCAGCACCTTACCCCCCCTCACAGGGGGCACTGAAGCTTTCTTT
.	.	TRBJ2-3	TRBV9	CASSVLQGRGSPNF	TGTGCCAGCAGCGTACTACAGGGTCGGGGCAGCCCCAATTTT
.	.	TRBJ2-1	TRBV9	CASSLLGEQFF	TGTGCCAGCAGCTTATTAGGAGAGCAGTTCTTC
.	.	TRBJ2-1	TRBV11-3	CASSPQRSDNEQFF	TGTGCCAGCAGCCCGCAAAGAAGCGACAATGAGCAGTTCTTC
.	.	TRBJ2-1	TRBV7-3	CASSFQRPGGSDEQFF	TGTGCCAGCAGCTTTCAAAGACCAGGGGGGAGCGATGAGCAGTTCTTC
few	.	TRBJ2-1	TRBV20-1	CSARDRDKGDNEQFF	TGCAGTGCTAGAGACAGAGACAAGGGAGACAATGAGCAGTTCTTC
.	TRBD2	TRBJ2-2	TRBV20-1	CSARTSGTGELFF	TGCAGTGCTAGGACTAGCGGCACCGGGGAGCTGTTTTTT
.	.	TRBJ1-2	TRBV20-1	CSARSLLDDYGYTF	TGCAGTGCTAGATCCCTCCTAGACGACTATGGCTACACCTTC
.	.	TRBJ2-5	TRBV9	CASGPPQGTQETEYF	TGTGCCAGCGGACCCCCCCAGGGGACTCAAGAGACCGAGTACTTC
.	.	TRBJ2-2	TRBV7-9	CASSLVPGEPGELFF	TGTGCCAGCAGCCTCGTACCCGGGGAACCCGGGGAGCTGTTTTTT
.	TRBD1	TRBJ2-6	TRBV7-9	CAGQVASKTQDFVLTF	TGTGCCGGACAGGTGGCGAGTAAGACCCAGGACTTCGTGCTGACTTTC
.	.	TRBJ2-1	TRBV10-3	CASSESSGGHFNEKLF	TGTGCCAGCAGTGAATCTTCCGGGGGGCATTTCAATGAAAAACTCTTC
many	.	TRBJ2-7	TRBV2	CASSDGGIDAQYF	TGTGCCAGCAGTGATGGGGGGATAGATGCGCAGTACTTC
.	.	TRBJ2-3	TRBV2	CASGEGVMNTEYF	TGTGCCAGTGGGGAAGGCGTAATGAATACGGAGTATTTT
.	.	TRBJ1-2	TRBV2	CASSEGGIGGQTF	TGTGCCAGCAGTGAAGGCGGGATAGGCGGCCAGACCTTC
.	.	TRBJ2-5	TRBV7-9	CAGQGGREKQYFGF	.
.	.	TRBJ2-1	TRBV7-8	CASSIASGPDTEQFF	TGTGCCAGTAGCATAGCGAGCGGTCCCGATACTGAGCAGTTCTTC
.	.	TRBJ2-5	TRBV5-1	CASSLYGNTEYF	TGCGCCAGCAGCTTGTACGGGAACACAGAGTACTTC
.	.	TRBJ1-2	TRBV15	CATSREDSIYGYTF	TGTGCCACCAGCAGAGAGGACAGTATCTATGGCTACACCTTC
.	.	TRBJ2-7	TRBV12-3/TRBV12-4	CASSRTRSGDGQYF	TGTGCCAGCAGCCGCACGCGTTCTGGGGATGGGCAGTACTTC
once	TRBD2	TRBJ2-7	TRBV10-3	CAISVAGGASEQYF	TGTGCCATCAGTGTAGCCGGGGGGGCGTCCGAGCAGTACTTC
few	TRBD2	TRBJ2-1	TRBV5-8	CASSDTSVHEQFF	TGTGCCAGCAGCGATACTAGCGTCCATGAGCAGTTCTTC
.	.	TRBJ2-1	TRBV7-8	CASSFQGGPDTHDQFF	TGTGCCAGCAGCTTTCAAGGAGGCCCCGATACGCATGATCAGTTCTTC
.	.	TRBJ1-2	TRBV7-8	CASSLAGGGDVYGYTF	TGTGCCAGCAGCTTGGCGGGGGGCGGGGATGTATATGGCTACACCTTC
.	.	TRBJ2-1	TRBV7-3	CASSMTRGGADTQQFF	TGTGCCAGCAGCATGACTAGAGGGGGTGCAGATACGCAGCAGTTCTTC
.	TRBD1	TRBJ2-3	TRBV9	CASSLGTVATPYYF	TGTGCCAGCAGCTTAGGGACAGTGGCGACCCCGTACTATTTT
.	.	TRBJ1-3	TRBV11-3	CASSLASFSDTIYF	TGTGCCAGCAGCTTGGCTTCGTTTAGCGACACCATATATTTT
.	TRBD1	TRBJ1-2	TRBV2	CASKWTGGGYTF	TGTGCCAGCAAATGGACAGGAGGAGGCTACACCTTC